The TCR beta chain described here comes from a study of CD4 and CD8 cells across lung adenocarcinoma regions. TCRdb reprocessed the PCR reads via MiXCR and lists one record per CDR3 protein. The table has approximately 19,000 distinct CDR3 sequences, 50% seen once; the top ten hold roughly 34%. The patients had localized lung adenocarcinoma, a non-small cell subtype. The sample holds one count of this clonotype. CDR3 length: 15 amino acids. CDR1 MNHEY and CDR2 SMNVEV come from the germline V gene (reference sequence). Trimming took 9 bases from V and 3 from J, leaving 20 bases between them. The sequencing sample was made of CD8+ T cells from the margin of a lung tumor. The sequence derives from a male donor with lung adenocarcinoma. The CD4 and CD8 labels of this study may be unreliable. The chain has TRBV27 and TRBJ2-5, with D possibly matching TRBD2 (6 bases). CDR3 protein: CARSPGGADKETQYF. In DNA form, the CDR3 reads TGTGCCAGGAGCCCCGGGGGTGCGGACAAAGAGACCCAGTACTTC.